These 12 T cell receptor beta chains share one sample of origin, sequenced in a study of cytomegalovirus exposure and HLA in healthy donors. Amplification used 60 Vbeta primers and 13 Jbeta primers. Clones were sequenced by immunoSEQ multiplex PCR, and TCRdb holds only the in-frame ones, with some missing. The repertoire table contains around 58,000 clones. The sample consisted of PBMCs. Every receptor here comes from a middle-aged man in good health and CMV-seropositive.

V and J are TRBV11-2 and TRBJ2-7, with 11 nucleotides matching TRBD1. Trimming removed 5 bases from V and 3 bases from J; junction bases left unmatched: 12. The CDR3 consists of 17 residues. The germline V gene has CDR1 SGHAT and CDR2 FQNNGV. CDR3 sequence reads: CASSPRTGGYEGYEQYF. The CDR3 bases are TGTGCCAGCAGCCCCCGGACAGGGGGCTATGAAGGCTACGAGCAGTACTTC.

This chain connects TRBV7-4 to TRBJ2-7; no clear D. Trimming shortened V by 1 base and J by 3 bases, and 13 bases separated the two germline ends. Germline CDR1 is SGHVT and CDR2 is SQSDAQ. The CDR3 spans 15 residues. The CDR3 sequence is CASSLVDRSDYEQYF. In DNA, the CDR3 is TGTGCCAGCAGCTTAGTGGATAGGAGCGACTACGAGCAGTACTTC.

This CDR3 is CASSQDSSLSYGYTF. CDR3 DNA: TGTGCCAGCAGCCAAGATTCCTCTCTATCCTATGGCTACACCTTC. V is TRBV4-2 and J is TRBJ1-2; no definite D call. Germline V gene sequence: CDR1 LGHNA, CDR2 YNFKEQ. V lost 0 bases and J 4 bases, leaving 12 bases between the germline ends. CDR3 size: 15 residues.

The V and J genes are TRBV19 and TRBJ1-1, with D uncertain. Per the germline V gene, CDR1 is LNHDA and CDR2 is SQIVND (reference sequence). V lost 3 bases, J lost 5 bases, and 10 bases lay in between. CDR3 length: 13 residues. The CDR3 DNA is TGTGCCAGTAGTATTCGCGGGTCGACTGAAGCTTTCTTT. Residues: CASSIRGSTEAFF.

For the CDR3, the DNA is TGTGCCAGCAGTTACGACAGACTGAACACTGAAGCTTTCTTT. Translating it yields CASSYDRLNTEAFF. The V gene is TRBV6-5, the J gene TRBJ1-1; D might be TRBD1 (5 bases). The V gene lost 2 bases and the J gene lost 0 bases, with 7 bases spanning the gap. The CDR3 has 14 amino acids. CDR1 MNHEY and CDR2 SVGAGI come from the germline V gene.

This chain links TRBV5-1 with TRBJ1-1; 8 bases agree with TRBD1. J gave up 5 bases and V 3 bases, and 6 bases lay outside the gene matches. The CDR3 has 14 residues. Germline V lookup: CDR1 SGHRS, CDR2 YFSETQ. For the CDR3, the DNA is TGCGCCAGCAGCTCAGGGGGCGCGGAGACTGAAGCTTTCTTT. As protein: CASSSGGAETEAFF.

This chain uses TRBV7-8 with TRBJ2-2; 11 bases fit TRBD1. The trim removed 5 bases at V and 5 bases at J, leaving 4 bases unmatched. Germline values: CDR1 SGHVS, CDR2 FQNEAQ. The length of the CDR3 is 15 residues. CDR3 loop: CASSVGQGATGELFF. CDR3 bases: TGTGCCAGCAGCGTCGGACAGGGGGCGACCGGGGAGCTGTTTTTT.

This chain joins TRBV6-6 and TRBJ2-7, with D unresolved. V was shortened by 4 bases and J by 2 bases, with 12 bases between the two germline ends. Germline V CDR1 and CDR2: MNHNY, SVGAGI (reference sequence). The CDR3 has 14 amino acids. CDR3 sequence (DNA): TGTGCCAGCAGTTTGACGACACACACCTACGAGCAGTACTTC. It codes for CASSLTTHTYEQYF.

The rearrangement links TRBV18 to TRBJ2-3; no clear D. The CDR3 consists of 14 residues. Trimming shortened V by 2 bases and J by 1 base, and 7 bases separated the two germline ends. In germline, CDR1 is KGHSH, CDR2 LQKENI. In DNA form, the CDR3 reads TGTGCCAGCTCACCAAGCGTGCGCACAGATACGCAGTATTTT. Its protein is CASSPSVRTDTQYF.

V is TRBV7-9 and J is TRBJ2-7; maybe TRBD1 (7 bases). Germline lookup yields CDR1 SEHNR and CDR2 FQNEAQ (reference sequence). Trimming took off 5 bases at V and 5 bases at J, with 13 bases between the two ends. CDR3 length: 13 amino acids. CDR3 nucleotides: TGTGCCAGCAGCCAGGGGGGCGGGGACGAGCAGTACTTC. It is translated as CASSQGGGDEQYF.

The chain couples TRBV6-6 to TRBJ1-2; no clear D. This CDR3 spans 12 amino acids. Germline CDR1 is MNHNY and CDR2 is SVGAGI (reference sequence). Trimming shortened V by 5 bases and J by 8 bases, and 12 bases separated the two germline ends. CDR3 region: CASSRAGNGYTF. The CDR3 nucleotides read TGTGCCAGCAGTCGGGCGGGGAACGGCTACACCTTC.

In nucleotides, the CDR3 is TGTGCCAGCAGCCCATCTAGCGGGATAAGCACAGATACGCAGTATTTT. Protein sequence: CASSPSSGISTDTQYF. The rearrangement joins TRBV7-9 to TRBJ2-3, with 9 bases lining up with TRBD2. The CDR3 is 16 residues long. Looked up from germline, CDR1 is SEHNR and CDR2 is FQNEAQ (reference sequence). The V segment lost 5 bases and the J segment 0 bases; nucleotides outside the gene matches: 6. The full variable domain, in which reference TRBV7-9 and TRBJ2-3 provide the parts outside the CDR3, is DTGVSQNPRHKITKRGQNVTFRCDPISEHNRLYWYRQTLGQGPEFLTYFQNEAQLEKSRLLSDRFSAERPKGSFSTLEIQRTEQGDSAMYLCASSPSSGISTDTQYFGPGTRLTVL.